This T cell receptor (beta chain) was documented in a study of blood T cells in healthy people across ages. Study results and caveats: Researchers said unsorted PBMCs prevented a conclusive naive versus antigen-experienced comparison.

A remark on this clonotype: Antigen unknown.

A J-beta primer mix and a sample-barcoded 5' primer were used in a second PCR of roughly 6 to 12 cycles. TCRdb redid the calling of the 5' RACE reads with MiXCR, one entry per CDR3 protein. The sample shows roughly 720,000 distinct CDR3 sequences, roughly 50% of them seen only once. The origin of this receptor is a man of 80 years or more in good health. The sample was blood.

This CDR3 reads CASSFSSASGGYVAGYTF. The DNA for the CDR3 is TGTGCCAGCAGCTTTTCCTCGGCTAGCGGGGGCTACGTAGCGGGCTACACCTTC. This chain uses TRBV11-2 with TRBJ1-2; tentatively, D is TRBD1 (6 bases). The germline V gene encodes CDR1 SGHAT and CDR2 FQNNGV. The CDR3 totals 18 residues. The V end was cut by 3 bases, the J end by 8 bases, with 28 bases between. Full variable domain (missing parts from reference TRBV11-2 and TRBJ1-2): EAGVAQSPRYKIIEKRQSVAFWCNPISGHATLYWYQQILGQGPKLLIQFQNNGVVDDSQLPKDRFSAERLKGVDSTLKIQPAKLEDSAVYLCASSFSSASGGYVAGYTFGSGTRLTVV.